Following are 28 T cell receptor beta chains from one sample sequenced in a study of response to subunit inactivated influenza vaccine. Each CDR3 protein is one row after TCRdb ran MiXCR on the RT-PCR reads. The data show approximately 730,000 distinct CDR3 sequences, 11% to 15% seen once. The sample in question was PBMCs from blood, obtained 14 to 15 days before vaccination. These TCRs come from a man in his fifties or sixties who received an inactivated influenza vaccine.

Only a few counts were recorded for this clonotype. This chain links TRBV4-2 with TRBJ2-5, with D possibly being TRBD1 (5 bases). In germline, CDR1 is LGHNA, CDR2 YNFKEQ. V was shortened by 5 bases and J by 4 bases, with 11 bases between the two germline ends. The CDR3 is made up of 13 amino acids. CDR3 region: CASSTTVRETQYF. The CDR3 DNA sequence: TGTGCCAGCAGCACGACAGTCCGAGAGACCCAGTACTTC.

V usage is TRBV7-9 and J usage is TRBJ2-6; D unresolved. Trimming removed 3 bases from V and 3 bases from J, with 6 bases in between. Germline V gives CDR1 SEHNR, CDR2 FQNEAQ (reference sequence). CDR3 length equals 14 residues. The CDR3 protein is CASSFSGGANVLTF. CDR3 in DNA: TGTGCCAGCAGCTTCTCGGGTGGGGCCAACGTCCTGACTTTC.

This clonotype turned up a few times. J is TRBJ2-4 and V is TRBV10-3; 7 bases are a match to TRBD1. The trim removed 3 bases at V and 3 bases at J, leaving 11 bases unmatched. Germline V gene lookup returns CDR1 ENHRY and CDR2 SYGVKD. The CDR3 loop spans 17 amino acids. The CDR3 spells CAISEWEQGIGKNIQYF. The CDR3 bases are TGTGCCATCAGTGAATGGGAACAGGGGATCGGCAAAAACATTCAGTACTTC.

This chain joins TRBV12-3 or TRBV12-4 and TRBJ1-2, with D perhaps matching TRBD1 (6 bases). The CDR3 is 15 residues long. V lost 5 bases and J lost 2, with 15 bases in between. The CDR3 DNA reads TGTGCCAGCAGTACGGCGACAGGCCGGAACTATGGCTACACCTTC. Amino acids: CASSTATGRNYGYTF.

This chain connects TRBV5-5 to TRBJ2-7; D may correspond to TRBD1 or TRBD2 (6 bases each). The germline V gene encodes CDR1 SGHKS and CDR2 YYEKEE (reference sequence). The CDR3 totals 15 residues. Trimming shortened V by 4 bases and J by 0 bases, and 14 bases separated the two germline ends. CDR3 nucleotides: TGTGCCAGCAGCCAAAGGGGGGATCCCTCCTACGAGCAGTACTTC. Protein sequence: CASSQRGDPSYEQYF.

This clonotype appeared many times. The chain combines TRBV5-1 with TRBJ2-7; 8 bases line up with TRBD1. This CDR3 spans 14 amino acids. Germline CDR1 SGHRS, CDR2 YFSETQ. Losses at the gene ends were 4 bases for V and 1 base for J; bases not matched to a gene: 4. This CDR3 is CASSRTGKSYEQYF. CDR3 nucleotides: TGCGCCAGCAGCCGGACAGGGAAATCCTACGAGCAGTACTTC. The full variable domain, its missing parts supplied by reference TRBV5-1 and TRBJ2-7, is KAGVTQTPRYLIKTRGQQVTLSCSPISGHRSVSWYQQTPGQGLQFLFEYFSETQRNKGNFPGRFSGRQFSNSRSEMNVSTLELGDSALYLCASSRTGKSYEQYFGPGTRLTVT.

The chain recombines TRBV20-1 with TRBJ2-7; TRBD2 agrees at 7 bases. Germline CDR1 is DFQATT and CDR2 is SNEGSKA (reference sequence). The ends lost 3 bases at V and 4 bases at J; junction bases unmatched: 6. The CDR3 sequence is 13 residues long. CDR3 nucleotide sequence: TGCAGTGCTAGTAAGGCGGGAGTTTACGAGCAGTACTTC. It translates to CSASKAGVYEQYF.

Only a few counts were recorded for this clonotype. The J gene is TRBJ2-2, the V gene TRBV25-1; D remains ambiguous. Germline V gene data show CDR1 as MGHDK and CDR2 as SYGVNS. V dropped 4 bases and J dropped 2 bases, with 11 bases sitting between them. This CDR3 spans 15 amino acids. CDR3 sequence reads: CASSVQALNTGELFF. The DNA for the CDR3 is TGTGCCAGCAGTGTTCAGGCGCTAAACACCGGGGAGCTGTTTTTT. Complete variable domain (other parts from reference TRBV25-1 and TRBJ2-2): EADIYQTPRYLVIGTGKKITLECSQTMGHDKMYWYQQDPGMELHLIHYSYGVNSTEKGDLSSESTVSRIRTEHFPLTLESARPSHTSQYLCASSVQALNTGELFFGEGSRLTVL.

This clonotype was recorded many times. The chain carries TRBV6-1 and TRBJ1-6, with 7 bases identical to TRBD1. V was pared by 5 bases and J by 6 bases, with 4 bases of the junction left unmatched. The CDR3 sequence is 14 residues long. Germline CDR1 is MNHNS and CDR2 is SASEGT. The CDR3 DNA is TGTGCCAGCAGTCGGACAGGCCTTAATTCACCCCTCCACTTT. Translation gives CASSRTGLNSPLHF.

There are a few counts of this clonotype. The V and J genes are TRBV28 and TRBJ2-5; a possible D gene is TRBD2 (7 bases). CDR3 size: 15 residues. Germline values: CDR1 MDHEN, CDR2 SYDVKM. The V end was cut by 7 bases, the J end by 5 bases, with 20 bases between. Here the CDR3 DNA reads TGTGCCAGCACCAATGGGGGGGGGGCCCACGAGACCCAGTACTTC. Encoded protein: CASTNGGGAHETQYF. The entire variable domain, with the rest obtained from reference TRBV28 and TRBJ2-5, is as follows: DVKVTQSSRYLVKRTGEKVFLECVQDMDHENMFWYRQDPGLGLRLIYFSYDVKMKEKGDIPEGYSVSREKKERFSLILESASTNQTSMYLCASTNGGGAHETQYFGPGTRLLVL.

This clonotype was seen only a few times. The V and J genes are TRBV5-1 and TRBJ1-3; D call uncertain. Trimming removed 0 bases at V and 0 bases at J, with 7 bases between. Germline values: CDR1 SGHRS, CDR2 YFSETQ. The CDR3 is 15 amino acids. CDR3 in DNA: TGCGCCAGCAGCTTGGCCGCCAGCTCTGGAAACACCATATATTTT. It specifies CASSLAASSGNTIYF.

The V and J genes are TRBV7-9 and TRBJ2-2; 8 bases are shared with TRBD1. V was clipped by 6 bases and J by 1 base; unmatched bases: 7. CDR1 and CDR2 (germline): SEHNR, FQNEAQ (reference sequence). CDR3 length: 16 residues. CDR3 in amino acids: CASRPAGTGNTGELFF. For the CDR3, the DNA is TGTGCCAGCAGGCCCGCCGGGACAGGGAACACCGGGGAGCTGTTTTTT.

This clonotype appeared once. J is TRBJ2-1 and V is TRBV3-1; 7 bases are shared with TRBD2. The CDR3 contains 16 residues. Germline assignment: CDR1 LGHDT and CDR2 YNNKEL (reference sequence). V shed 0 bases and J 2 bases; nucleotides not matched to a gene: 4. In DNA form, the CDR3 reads TGTGCCAGCAGCCAAGACCGGGCGGGGGCCTACAATGAGCAGTTCTTC. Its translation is CASSQDRAGAYNEQFF.

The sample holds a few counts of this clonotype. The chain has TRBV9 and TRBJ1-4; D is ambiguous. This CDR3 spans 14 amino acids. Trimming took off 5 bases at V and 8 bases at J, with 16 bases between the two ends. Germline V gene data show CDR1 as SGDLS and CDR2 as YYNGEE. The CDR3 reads CASSPGGLGEKLFF. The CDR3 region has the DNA TGTGCCAGCAGTCCCGGCGGACTGGGAGAAAAACTGTTTTTT.

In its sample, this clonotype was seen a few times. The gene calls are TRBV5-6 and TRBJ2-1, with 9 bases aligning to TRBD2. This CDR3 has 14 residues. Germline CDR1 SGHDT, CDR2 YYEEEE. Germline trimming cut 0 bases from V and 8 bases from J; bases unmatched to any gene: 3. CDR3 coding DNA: TGTGCCAGCAGCTTGGTGTCTAGCGGGGATGAGCAGTTCTTC. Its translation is CASSLVSSGDEQFF.

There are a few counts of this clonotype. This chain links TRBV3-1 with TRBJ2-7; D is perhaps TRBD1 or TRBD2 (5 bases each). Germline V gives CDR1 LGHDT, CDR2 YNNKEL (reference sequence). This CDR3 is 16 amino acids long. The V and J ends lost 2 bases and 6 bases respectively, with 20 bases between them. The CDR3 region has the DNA TGTGCCAGCAGCCAATTAGGGACCGGACCGGCCGGCGAGCAGTACTTC. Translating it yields CASSQLGTGPAGEQYF.

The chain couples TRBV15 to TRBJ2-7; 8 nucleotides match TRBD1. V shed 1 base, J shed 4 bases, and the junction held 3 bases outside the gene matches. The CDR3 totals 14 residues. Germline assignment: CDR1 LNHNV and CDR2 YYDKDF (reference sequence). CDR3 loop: CATSRGTGLYEQYF. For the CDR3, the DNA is TGTGCCACCAGCAGAGGGACAGGGTTGTACGAGCAGTACTTC.

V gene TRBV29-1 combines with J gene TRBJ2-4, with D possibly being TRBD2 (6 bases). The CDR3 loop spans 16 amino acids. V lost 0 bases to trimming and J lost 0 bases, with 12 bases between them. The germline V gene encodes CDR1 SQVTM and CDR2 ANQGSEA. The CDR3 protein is CSVEELGGLAKNIQYF. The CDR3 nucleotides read TGCAGCGTTGAAGAGTTGGGGGGTCTAGCCAAAAACATTCAGTACTTC.

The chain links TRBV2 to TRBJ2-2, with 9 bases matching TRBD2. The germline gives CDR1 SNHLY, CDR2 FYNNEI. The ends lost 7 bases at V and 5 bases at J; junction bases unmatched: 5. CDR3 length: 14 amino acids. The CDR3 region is CASTSTSGTGELFF. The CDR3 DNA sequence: TGTGCCAGCACATCTACTAGCGGGACCGGGGAGCTGTTTTTT.

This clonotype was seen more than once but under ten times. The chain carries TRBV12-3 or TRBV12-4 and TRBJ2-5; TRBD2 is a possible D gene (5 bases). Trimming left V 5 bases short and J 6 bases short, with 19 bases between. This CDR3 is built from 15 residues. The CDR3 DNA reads TGTGCCAGCAGTCCGCAGGCGAGGGCTAGTCAGACCCAGTACTTC. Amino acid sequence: CASSPQARASQTQYF.

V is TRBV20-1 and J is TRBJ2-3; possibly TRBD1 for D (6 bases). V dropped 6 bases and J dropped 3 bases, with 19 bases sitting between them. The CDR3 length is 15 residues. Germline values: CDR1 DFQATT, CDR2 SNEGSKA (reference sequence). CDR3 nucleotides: TGCAGTGCAACCCATCGGGACACCTCTACAGATACGCAGTATTTT. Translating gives CSATHRDTSTDTQYF.

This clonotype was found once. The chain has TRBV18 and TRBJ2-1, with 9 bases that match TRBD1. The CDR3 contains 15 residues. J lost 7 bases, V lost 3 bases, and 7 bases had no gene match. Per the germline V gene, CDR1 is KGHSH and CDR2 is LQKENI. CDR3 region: CASSPTGTGFNEQFF. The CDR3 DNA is TGTGCCAGCTCACCTACCGGGACAGGGTTTAATGAGCAGTTCTTC.

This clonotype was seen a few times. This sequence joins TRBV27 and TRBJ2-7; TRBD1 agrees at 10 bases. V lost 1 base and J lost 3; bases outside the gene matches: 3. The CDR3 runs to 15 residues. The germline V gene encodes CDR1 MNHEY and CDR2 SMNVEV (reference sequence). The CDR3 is CASSLLGDRGYEQYF. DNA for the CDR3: TGTGCCAGCAGTTTATTAGGGGACAGGGGCTACGAGCAGTACTTC.

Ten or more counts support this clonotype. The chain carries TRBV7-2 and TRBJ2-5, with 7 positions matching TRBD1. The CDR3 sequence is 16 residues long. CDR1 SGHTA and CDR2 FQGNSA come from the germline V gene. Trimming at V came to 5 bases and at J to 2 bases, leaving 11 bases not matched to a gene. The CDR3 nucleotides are TGTGCCAGCAGCCCGTGGACAGGATCGACTCAAGAGACCCAGTACTTC. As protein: CASSPWTGSTQETQYF.

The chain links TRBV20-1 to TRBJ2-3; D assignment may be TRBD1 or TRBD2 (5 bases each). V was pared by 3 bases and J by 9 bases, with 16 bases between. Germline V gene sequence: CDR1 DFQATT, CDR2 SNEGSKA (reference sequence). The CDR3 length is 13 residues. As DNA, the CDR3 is TGCAGTGCTAGCCCCCCTGGGACGAACACGCAGTATTTT. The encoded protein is CSASPPGTNTQYF.

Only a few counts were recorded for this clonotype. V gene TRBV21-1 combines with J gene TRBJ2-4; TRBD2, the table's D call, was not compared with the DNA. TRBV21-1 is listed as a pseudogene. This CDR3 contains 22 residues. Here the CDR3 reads CASSKAARGLGEGTITKNIQYF. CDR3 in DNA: TGTGCCAGCAGCAAAGCGGCCAGAGGGCTAGGGGAGGGTACTATAACCAAAAACATTCAGTACTTC.

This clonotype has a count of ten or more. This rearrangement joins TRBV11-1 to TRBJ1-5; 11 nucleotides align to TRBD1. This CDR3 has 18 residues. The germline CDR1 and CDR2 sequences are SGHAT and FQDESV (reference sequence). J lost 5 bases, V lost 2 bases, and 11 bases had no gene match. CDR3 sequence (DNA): TGTGCCAGCAGCTTAAATATGGGCCCGGGACAGGGGGATCAGCCCCAGCATTTT. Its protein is CASSLNMGPGQGDQPQHF.

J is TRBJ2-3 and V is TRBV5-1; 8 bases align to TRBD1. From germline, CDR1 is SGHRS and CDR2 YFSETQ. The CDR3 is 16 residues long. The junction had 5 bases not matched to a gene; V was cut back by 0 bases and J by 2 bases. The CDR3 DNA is TGCGCCAGCAGCTTGGGCCGGGACAGGCCCACAGATACGCAGTATTTT. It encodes CASSLGRDRPTDTQYF.